These 21 T cell receptor beta chains came from one sample sequenced in a study of blood T cell repertoires in COVID-19. Generated by immunoSEQ multiplex PCR, the TCRdb table keeps only in-frame clones and is missing some. The sample carries 22,000 or so clones, about 88% recorded once. Specimen: peripheral blood. The receptors originated from a human donor in a cohort sampled during active COVID-19. The donor label of this sample is uncertain.

The chain carries TRBV5-1 and TRBJ2-6; tentatively, D is TRBD2 (6 bases). CDR1 is SGHRS and CDR2 is YFSETQ in the germline V gene. V shed 4 bases and J shed 0 bases, with 17 bases lying between them. This CDR3 is built from 18 residues. CDR3 region: CASSPAGTASSGANVLTF. Here the CDR3 DNA reads TGCGCCAGCAGCCCAGCCGGGACTGCTAGCTCTGGGGCCAACGTCCTGACTTTC.

A single count supports this clone. J is TRBJ2-7 and V is TRBV6-1; 12 bases map to TRBD2. This CDR3 is 15 amino acids long. With V trimmed by 0 bases and J by 7 bases, 4 bases remained unmatched. Germline CDR1 is MNHNS and CDR2 is SASEGT. CDR3 nucleotide sequence: TGTGCCAGCAGTGAAGCAGGACTAGCGGGGAGGGAGCAGTACTTC. Its protein product is CASSEAGLAGREQYF.

The V call is TRBV5-1, the J call TRBJ2-1; 7 bases are shared with TRBD2. Germline CDR1 is SGHRS and CDR2 is YFSETQ. There are 14 residues in the CDR3. V was pared by 2 bases and J by 9 bases, with 8 bases of the junction left unmatched. The CDR3 here is CASSFSGLVVEQFF. As DNA, the CDR3 is TGCGCCAGCAGCTTTAGCGGGCTCGTCGTTGAGCAGTTCTTC.

The chain has TRBV3-1 (or the pseudogene TRBV3-2) and TRBJ1-2; D possibly corresponds to TRBD1 (5 bases). Germline V gene lookup returns CDR1 LGHDT and CDR2 YNNKEL (reference sequence). V gave up 5 bases and J gave up 7 bases, with 14 bases separating them. CDR3 length: 13 residues. The CDR3 region has the DNA TGTGCCAGCAGCTTAATTAATGGGGCTGGCTACACCTTC. Its translation: CASSLINGAGYTF.

The V call is TRBV30, the J call TRBJ1-2; D gene uncertain. The CDR3 loop spans 15 amino acids. Trimming took 2 bases from V and 2 from J, leaving 15 bases between them. Looked up from germline, CDR1 is GTSNPN and CDR2 is SVGIG (reference sequence). The CDR3 region has the DNA TGTGCCTGGAGTCACCGGACGGAGGGCAACTATGGCTACACCTTC. Translating gives CAWSHRTEGNYGYTF.

The chain recombines TRBV18 with TRBJ2-5, with TRBD1 matching 8 bases. This CDR3 has 14 amino acids. The ends lost 0 bases at V and 11 bases at J; junction bases unmatched: 8. Looked up from germline, CDR1 is KGHSH and CDR2 is LQKENI. CDR3 loop: CASSPPDRVGPQYF. CDR3 sequence (DNA): TGTGCCAGCTCACCACCGGACAGGGTTGGACCACAGTACTTC.

The genes are TRBV3-1 (or the pseudogene TRBV3-2) and TRBJ2-1; 12 positions agree with TRBD2. After removal of 2 bases from V and 4 bases from J, the junction contained 6 bases not matched to a gene. Germline values: CDR1 LGHDT, CDR2 YNNKEL (reference sequence). CDR3 size: 17 residues. The CDR3: CASSQTSGRTSYNEQFF. CDR3 coding DNA: TGTGCCAGCAGCCAAACTAGCGGGAGGACCTCGTACAATGAGCAGTTCTTC.

The V call is TRBV6-2 or TRBV6-3, the J call TRBJ1-2; possibly TRBD1 for D (6 bases). The CDR3 sequence is 14 residues long. The germline V gene encodes CDR1 MNHEY and CDR2 SVGEGT. V was pared by 2 bases and J by 2 bases, with 9 bases between. This CDR3 reads CASSYQQGNYGYTF. The CDR3 DNA is TGTGCCAGCAGTTACCAACAGGGCAACTATGGCTACACCTTC.

In its sample, this clone was seen once. V usage is TRBV3-1 (or the pseudogene TRBV3-2) and J usage is TRBJ2-3; possible D gene TRBD2, 6 bases. Germline values: CDR1 LGHDT, CDR2 YNNKEL (reference sequence). Deletions cut 0 bases from V and 5 bases from J, with 9 bases between. The CDR3 is made up of 14 amino acids. CDR3 in amino acids: CASSQDSGRDTQYF. CDR3 DNA sequence: TGTGCCAGCAGCCAAGATAGCGGTAGAGATACGCAGTATTTT.

The chain links TRBV3-1 (or the pseudogene TRBV3-2) to TRBJ1-5; no reliable D call. Trimming left V 2 bases short and J 2 bases short, with 13 bases between. The CDR3 contains 16 residues. Looked up from germline, CDR1 is LGHDT and CDR2 is YNNKEL (reference sequence). As DNA, the CDR3 is TGTGCCAGCAGCCAAACGCCTGACACGGGCAATCAGCCCCAGCATTTT. Amino acids: CASSQTPDTGNQPQHF.

This sequence joins TRBV11-3 and TRBJ2-1, with D hard to call. Germline-derived CDR1 and CDR2 are SGHNT and YENEEA. V lost 4 bases, J lost 6 bases, and 19 bases lay in between. The CDR3 is 16 residues long. Here the CDR3 reads CASSSRRGEPPNEQFF. The CDR3 coding sequence is TGTGCCAGCAGCTCGCGGCGCGGCGAGCCTCCCAATGAGCAGTTCTTC.

The J gene is TRBJ1-6, the V gene TRBV11-2; 7 bases are shared with TRBD1. The CDR3 covers 14 residues. CDR1 and CDR2 (germline): SGHAT, FQNNGV. J lost 6 bases, V lost 7 bases, and 6 bases had no gene match. CDR3 coding DNA: TGTGCCAGCACCCCGGGACAGTTTAATTCACCCCTCCACTTT. Translation: CASTPGQFNSPLHF.

The genes are TRBV6-5 and TRBJ1-1; 8 bases are a match to TRBD1. Trimming cost V 6 bases and J 4 bases; bases outside gene matches: 7. CDR1 MNHEY and CDR2 SVGAGI come from the germline V gene. The CDR3 covers 14 residues. DNA of the CDR3: TGTGCCAGCAGATCTATAGACAGGGGCACTGAAGCTTTCTTT. Protein: CASRSIDRGTEAFF.

The V and J genes are TRBV30 and TRBJ2-2; tentative D call: TRBD1 (5 bases). This CDR3 contains 15 residues. V lost 0 bases to trimming and J lost 1 base, with 9 bases between them. Germline V gene sequence: CDR1 GTSNPN, CDR2 SVGIG (reference sequence). CDR3: CAWSVIQGNTGELFF. The CDR3 DNA is TGTGCCTGGAGTGTAATTCAGGGGAACACCGGGGAGCTGTTTTTT.

This sequence joins TRBV28 and TRBJ1-6, with D unclear. CDR3 length: 14 residues. CDR1 is MDHEN, CDR2 SYDVKM, per germline. The ends were cut back, 3 bases at V and 7 bases at J, with 10 bases in the middle. CDR3 DNA: TGTGCCAGCAGTTTGGCTGGGCCCAATTCACCCCTCCACTTT. This gives the protein CASSLAGPNSPLHF.

This sequence joins TRBV6-1 and TRBJ2-5; 9 bases are shared with TRBD1. Per the germline V gene, CDR1 is MNHNS and CDR2 is SASEGT. This CDR3 comprises 15 residues. V was clipped by 3 bases and J by 1 base; unmatched bases: 3. CDR3 DNA: TGTGCCAGCAGTGACCGGGACAGGGCCCAAGAGACCCAGTACTTC. It is translated as CASSDRDRAQETQYF.

The chain links TRBV27 to TRBJ2-3; 10 bases are a match to TRBD2. CDR1 and CDR2 from the germline V gene are MNHEY and SMNVEV (reference sequence). The CDR3 spans 14 residues. Trimming removed 3 bases from V and 6 bases from J; junction bases left unmatched: 3. The chain's CDR3 is CASSFPSGSDTQYF. The CDR3 DNA reads as TGTGCCAGCAGTTTCCCTAGCGGGAGCGATACGCAGTATTTT.

This chain links TRBV11-3 with TRBJ1-2, with 8 bases fitting TRBD1. The CDR3 extends over 16 amino acids. V gave up 4 bases and J gave up 4 bases; unmatched junction bases: 11. The germline V gene encodes CDR1 SGHNT and CDR2 YENEEA. The CDR3 nucleotides are TGTGCCAGCAGCTCCGGTCCGACAGGGGACTTCTATGGCTACACCTTC. This codes for CASSSGPTGDFYGYTF.

This sequence joins TRBV15 and TRBJ2-5, with D uncertain. CDR3 length equals 13 residues. Germline CDR1 reads LNHNV; CDR2 reads YYDKDF (reference sequence). Between the trimmed V and J ends, which lost 0 bases and 4 bases, there was a span of 6 bases. The CDR3 nucleotides are TGTGCCACCAGCAGAGAACCCAGAGAGACCCAGTACTTC. Translation: CATSREPRETQYF.

This clone was seen a single time. CDR3 protein: CATSDPGQGYTDTQYF. The CDR3 nucleotides are TGTGCCACCAGTGATCCGGGACAGGGATACACAGATACGCAGTATTTT. The rearrangement links TRBV24-1 to TRBJ2-3; 9 positions match TRBD1. Germline assignment: CDR1 KGHDR and CDR2 SFDVKD. This CDR3 comprises 16 residues. Germline trimming cut 3 bases from V and 2 bases from J; bases unmatched to any gene: 5.

The chain joins TRBV6-5 to TRBJ1-5; D not resolved. CDR1 and CDR2 from the germline V gene are MNHEY and SVGAGI. The germline V and J ends were trimmed by 5 bases and 4 bases, with 12 bases remaining between them. The CDR3 runs 14 residues. CDR3 sequence reads: CASSTGLANQPQHF. CDR3 sequence (DNA): TGTGCCAGCAGTACTGGACTGGCTAATCAGCCCCAGCATTTT.